The next 11 T cell receptor beta chains were all read from a single sample in a study of identical twins. TCRdb reprocessed the 5' RACE reads via MiXCR and lists one record per CDR3 protein. The data show about 690,000 distinct CDR3 sequences, approximately 6% seen once. Sequences were obtained from naive T cells sorted from blood. The receptors were gathered from a man aged 18-30 years in good health.

The chain is built from TRBV29-1 and TRBJ2-5; 10 nucleotides align to TRBD2. The V gene end was trimmed by 0 bases and the J gene end by 4 bases; junction bases not matched to a gene: 8. The CDR3 runs 16 residues. The germline gives CDR1 SQVTM, CDR2 ANQGSEA. CDR3 protein: CSVEDSGRLAGETQYF. The CDR3 coding sequence is TGCAGCGTTGAAGACTCAGGAAGACTAGCGGGAGAGACCCAGTACTTC.

A note on this clonotype: It may be a read error: a sequence one base away is much more abundant. The chain carries TRBV11-2 and TRBJ2-5, with 8 bases aligning to TRBD1. Germline loops: CDR1 SGHAT, CDR2 FQNNGV. V lost 5 bases to trimming and J lost 5 bases; unmatched junction nucleotides: 4. The CDR3 is 13 amino acids. CDR3 in amino acids: CASSTRGPETQYF. CDR3 sequence (DNA): TGTGCCAGCAGCACCAGGGGGCCGGAGACCCAGTACTTC.

This clonotype was recorded at least ten times. The chain employs TRBV4-2 and TRBJ1-1; D not resolved. The CDR3 is 14 residues long. Germline assignment: CDR1 LGHNA and CDR2 YNFKEQ. V lost 2 bases and J 7 bases, leaving 14 bases between the germline ends. CDR3 DNA: TGTGCCAGCAGCCAAAATGGTCAGCTGAATGAAGCTTTCTTT. Its protein product is CASSQNGQLNEAFF.

This clonotype was seen a few times. This chain links TRBV12-3 or TRBV12-4 with TRBJ1-5, with D tentatively TRBD1 (6 bases). V shed 6 bases and J shed 6 bases, with 15 bases lying between them. This CDR3 contains 14 residues. The CDR3, as DNA: TGTGCCAGCAGCCAACAGATCAGGGGTCAGCCCCAGCATTTT. Amino acids: CASSQQIRGQPQHF.

V gene TRBV24-1 combines with J gene TRBJ2-2, with TRBD1 matching over 7 bases. With V trimmed by 3 bases and J by 6 bases, 3 bases remained unmatched. Germline values: CDR1 KGHDR, CDR2 SFDVKD. This CDR3 contains 14 residues. CDR3: CATSDPTGPGELFF. In nucleotides, the CDR3 is TGTGCCACCAGTGATCCGACAGGGCCCGGGGAGCTGTTTTTT.

This clonotype was seen many times. V and J are TRBV12-3 or TRBV12-4 and TRBJ2-5; D unresolved. This CDR3 has 16 amino acids. V gave up 2 bases and J gave up 4 bases, with 17 bases separating them. CDR3 residues: CASSLTRRPPGETQYF. Here the CDR3 DNA reads TGTGCCAGCAGTTTAACCAGACGACCGCCCGGAGAGACCCAGTACTTC.

This clonotype appeared many times. The V and J genes are TRBV6-5 and TRBJ2-7, with D perhaps given as TRBD1 or TRBD2 (5 bases each). V was pared by 4 bases and J by 3 bases, with 10 bases between. This CDR3 spans 13 amino acids. Germline lookup yields CDR1 MNHEY and CDR2 SVGAGI. CDR3 loop: CASSSRGVYEQYV. As DNA, the CDR3 is TGTGCCAGCAGTTCTAGGGGAGTCTACGAGCAGTACGTC.

At least ten counts were recorded for this clonotype. The chain employs TRBV20-1 and TRBJ1-5, with 8 bases that match TRBD1. The V and J ends lost 2 bases and 5 bases, in that order; junction bases with no gene match: 5. Germline V gene data show CDR1 as DFQATT and CDR2 as SNEGSKA (reference sequence). The length of the CDR3 is 14 residues. The CDR3 DNA follows: TGCAGTGCTAGACTACCACAGGGGGATCAGCCCCAGCATTTT. It translates to CSARLPQGDQPQHF.

The chain couples TRBV2 to TRBJ2-6, with no clear D. V gave up 5 bases and J gave up 0 bases, with 17 bases separating them. Germline loops: CDR1 SNHLY, CDR2 FYNNEI. The CDR3 runs 18 residues. CDR3 residues: CASSWAAHTTSGANVLTF. The CDR3 region has the DNA TGTGCCAGCAGTTGGGCAGCACATACCACCTCTGGGGCCAACGTCCTGACTTTC.

Here the CDR3 DNA reads TGTGCCAGCAGTTACTTTTCTCCTAGCTCGGATACGCAGTATTTT. Translated, it gives CASSYFSPSSDTQYF. The rearrangement links TRBV6-2 or TRBV6-3 to TRBJ2-3, with D maybe TRBD2 (5 bases). Between the trimmed V and J ends, which lost 1 base and 6 bases, there was a span of 14 bases. Germline CDR1 MNHEY, CDR2 SVGEGT. The CDR3 totals 15 residues.

The table lists this clonotype with a few counts. This sequence joins TRBV6-2 or TRBV6-3 and TRBJ1-5; 9 bases are a match to TRBD1. This CDR3 has 16 residues. Germline V lookup: CDR1 MNHEY, CDR2 SVGEGT. V gave up 2 bases and J gave up 9 bases; unmatched junction bases: 11. The CDR3 region is CASSYRRTGAGGPQHF. CDR3 nucleotides: TGTGCCAGCAGTTACCGCCGGACAGGGGCTGGAGGGCCCCAGCATTTT.